A selection of T cell receptor beta chains follows, all from one sample in a study of shared clonotypes between healthy human individuals. TCRdb keeps only in-frame clones here, not all; method: immunoSEQ multiplex PCR. The data show some 1,900,000 clones, about 95% seen once. Sequenced: naive CD8+ T cells sorted from blood. The source of these receptors is a man aged 18 to 35 in good health. Both conserved end residues are part of each CDR3. The order of the fields is J gene, clone size, D gene, V gene, CDR3 DNA, CDR3 protein. The D gene is left open where the match is weak. Rows may omit the clone size; those that give it use once, few, many or a size class.

TRBJ1-2 | NA | NA | TRBV13 | TGTGCCAGCGCCACCTGGGGGGCTACTGACTATGGCTACACCTTC | CASATWGATDYGYTF
TRBJ1-2 | NA | NA | TRBV9 | TGTGCCAGCAGCGTAGATGGCAGGGAAGGCTACACCTTC | CASSVDGREGYTF
TRBJ2-3 | NA | NA | TRBV2 | TGTGCCAGCAGTATCGACAGGAGCACAGATACGCAGTATTTT | CASSIDRSTDTQYF
TRBJ2-1 | NA | NA | TRBV7-9 | TGTGCCAGCAGCTCAGAGGGCAATGAGCAGTTCTTC | CASSSEGNEQFF
TRBJ1-1 | once | NA | TRBV28 | TGTGCCAGCAGTTTGACCGGGGAAGACACTGAAGCTTTCTTT | CASSLTGEDTEAFF
TRBJ2-1 | NA | NA | TRBV4-1 | TGCGCCAGCAGCCACGGGGGCGAGCAGTTCTTC | CASSHGGEQFF
TRBJ2-1 | once | TRBD2 | TRBV4-3 | TGCGCCAGCAGCCCCATACTAGCGGGGGAATCCTACAATGAGCAGTTCTTC | CASSPILAGESYNEQFF
TRBJ2-1 | NA | NA | TRBV7-8 | TGTGCCAGCAAAGACGGAGGGGGCTCCTACAATGAGCAGTTCTTC | CASKDGGGSYNEQFF
TRBJ1-2 | NA | TRBD1 | TRBV18 | TGTGCCAGCTCACCAAGTCGTGGACAGGGGAGGCATGGCTACACCTTC | CASSPSRGQGRHGYTF
TRBJ1-1 | NA | NA | TRBV7-9 | TGTGCCAGCACACCCCCGGGGAACACTGAAGCTTTCTTT | CASTPPGNTEAFF
TRBJ2-3 | NA | NA | TRBV5-4 | TGTGCCAGCAGCCCTCGAATAGATACGCAGTATTTT | CASSPRIDTQYF
TRBJ1-1 | NA | NA | TRBV29-1 | TGCAGCGTTGCTAACACTGAAGCTTTCTTT | CSVANTEAFF
TRBJ1-6 | NA | TRBD1 | TRBV27 | TGTGCCAGCAGTTTGGGACAGGGGGCTGGTAATTCACCCCTCCACTTT | CASSLGQGAGNSPLHF
TRBJ2-1 | NA | TRBD1 | TRBV28 | TGTGCCAGCAGTCAACCATCTGGACAGGTTGGCACCTACAATGAGCAGTTCTTC | CASSQPSGQVGTYNEQFF
TRBJ2-3 | NA | NA | TRBV30 | TGTGCCTGGAGTGTGGGCGGAGCTAGCACAGATACGCAGTATTTT | CAWSVGGASTDTQYF
TRBJ1-4 | NA | NA | TRBV10-3 | TGTGCCATCAGTGAGACGCCCAATAATGAAAAACTGTTTTTT | CAISETPNNEKLFF
TRBJ2-7 | NA | TRBD1 | TRBV19 | TGTGCCAGTAGTATTGGAACAGGGGGCACCTACGAGCAGTACTTC | CASSIGTGGTYEQYF
TRBJ2-7 | NA | TRBD2 | TRBV10-3 | TGTGCCATCAGTGAGTCGGCGGGACTAGTAACCTACGAGCAGTACTTC | CAISESAGLVTYEQYF
TRBJ1-2 | NA | NA | TRBV4-1 | TGCGCCAGCAGCCAAGATGTCGGGACGTGGTATGGCTACACCTTC | CASSQDVGTWYGYTF
TRBJ2-2 | once | NA | TRBV5-1 | TGCGCCAGCAGCCCTGACTACACCGGGGAGCTGTTTTTT | CASSPDYTGELFF
TRBJ1-3 | NA | NA | TRBV6-1 | TGTGCCAGCAGGGTCGGAGGGGCTGGAAACACCATATATTTT | CASRVGGAGNTIYF
TRBJ2-3 | NA | TRBD2 | TRBV13 | TGTGCCAGCAGCTTAGTAGCGGGGGGTTTTGATACGCAGTATTTT | CASSLVAGGFDTQYF
TRBJ1-1 | NA | TRBD1 | TRBV7-9 | TGTGCCAGCAGCTCATTATGGGACAGGGCGGAGAACACTGAAGCTTTCTTT | CASSSLWDRAENTEAFF
TRBJ2-7 | NA | NA | TRBV19 | TGTGCCAGTAGTATGTGGGGCAGCACCTACGAGCAGTACTTC | CASSMWGSTYEQYF
TRBJ1-1 | NA | NA | TRBV7-8 | TGTGCCAGCAGCTTTCCCAATCCAATGGACACTGAAGCTTTCTTT | CASSFPNPMDTEAFF
TRBJ1-1 | once | TRBD1 | TRBV7-9 | TGTGCCAGCAGCCCGACAGGGTACACTGAAGCTTTCTTT | CASSPTGYTEAFF
TRBJ1-1 | NA | NA | TRBV5-1 | TGCGCCAGCAGCTTGTTCCCCCTGGGGGAGGGCACTGAAGCTTTCTTT | CASSLFPLGEGTEAFF
TRBJ1-4 | NA | NA | TRBV10-2 | TGCGCCACCGCCCGGGACCTCAACTTTGAAAAACTGTTTTTT | CATARDLNFEKLFF
TRBJ2-3 | once | NA | TRBV7-9 | TGTGCCAGCAGCCCGGACTTTTTTCATAGCACAGATACGCAGTATTTT | CASSPDFFHSTDTQYF
TRBJ1-1 | NA | TRBD1 | TRBV5-1 | TGCGCCAGCAGCTTGGGACAGGGACACACTGAAGCTTTCTTT | CASSLGQGHTEAFF
TRBJ2-7 | NA | NA | TRBV4-1 | TGCGCCAGCAGCCCCCACGTGTCCTACGAGCAGTACTTC | CASSPHVSYEQYF
TRBJ1-4 | NA | NA | TRBV7-9 | TGTGCCAGCAGCAACGGCGAGGATGAAAAACTGTTTTTT | CASSNGEDEKLFF
TRBJ2-6 | NA | NA | TRBV7-9 | TGTGCCAGCAGCCCAGCCAGGGGCTCTGGGGCCAACGTCCTGACTTTC | CASSPARGSGANVLTF
TRBJ1-2 | NA | NA | TRBV5-6 | TGTGCCAGCAGCTTAAGTGGGGGGGCTGGCTATGGCTACACCTTC | CASSLSGGAGYGYTF
TRBJ2-5 | NA | NA | TRBV28 | TGTGCCAGCAACCACGAATACCAAGAGACCCAGTACTTC | CASNHEYQETQYF
TRBJ2-7 | NA | NA | TRBV5-6 | TGTGCCAGCAGTTTAGGCACGGGGGAGCAGTACTTC | CASSLGTGEQYF
TRBJ1-2 | NA | NA | TRBV4-1 | TGCGCCAGCAGCCATAAGACAGCTAACTATGGCTACACCTTC | CASSHKTANYGYTF
TRBJ2-5 | NA | TRBD1 | TRBV18 | TGTGCCAGCTCACGAGGGGACAGAATAAAGGAGACCCAGTACTTC | CASSRGDRIKETQYF
TRBJ2-5 | NA | NA | TRBV4-3 | TGCGCCAGCAGCCAAGGATGGCGCCAAGAGACCCAGTACTTC | CASSQGWRQETQYF
TRBJ1-6 | NA | NA | TRBV9 | TGTGCCAGCAGCGTAATCGCCCTCCACTTT | CASSVIALHF
TRBJ2-7 | NA | NA | TRBV9 | TGTGCCAGCAGCGTAGGACAGGAGAACTACGAGCAGTACTTC | CASSVGQENYEQYF
TRBJ2-1 | NA | TRBD2 | TRBV13 | TGTGCCAGCATTGGACTAGCGGGAGGTCGGGGGTACAATGAGCAGTTCTTC | CASIGLAGGRGYNEQFF
TRBJ2-1 | NA | TRBD2 | TRBV11-3 | TGTGCCAGCAGCCACCGACTAGCGGGAGGGCCCAATGAGCAGTTCTTC | CASSHRLAGGPNEQFF
TRBJ2-7 | NA | TRBD1 | TRBV19 | TGTGCCAGTAAAATTGGGACAGGGGTATCCGAGCAGTACTTC | CASKIGTGVSEQYF
TRBJ2-2 | NA | TRBD2 | TRBV7-8 | TGTGCCAGCAGCGTAGCGGGAAAAAGCGGGGAGCTGTTTTTT | CASSVAGKSGELFF
TRBJ2-5 | NA | NA | TRBV27 | TGTGCCAGCAGTCTAACAGGGGGCGGACGGGAGGGAGAGACCCAGTACTTC | CASSLTGGGREGETQYF
TRBJ2-7 | NA | TRBD2 | TRBV9 | TGTGCCAGCAGTCCGAGCGGGGGCGACGAGCAGTACTTC | CASSPSGGDEQYF
TRBJ1-2 | NA | NA | TRBV4-2 | TGTGCCAGCAGCCAAGACTCAGGGTGGAGTGACTATGGCTACACCTTC | CASSQDSGWSDYGYTF
TRBJ2-3 | NA | TRBD2 | TRBV27 | TGTGCCAGCAGAACCGGGGGGACTAGCACAGATACGCAGTATTTT | CASRTGGTSTDTQYF
TRBJ2-5 | NA | TRBD1 | TRBV5-1 | TGCGCCAGCAGCTTGGAATCCGGGACAGCCTTCCAAGAGACCCAGTACTTC | CASSLESGTAFQETQYF
TRBJ2-3 | NA | NA | TRBV15 | TGTGCCACCTCCTTGACAGCTAGTTCGCAGTATTTT | CATSLTASSQYF
TRBJ2-4 | NA | NA | TRBV19 | TGTGCCAGTAGTATTGGGGGGGCTTGGGACATTCAGTACTTC | CASSIGGAWDIQYF
TRBJ2-1 | NA | TRBD2 | TRBV5-6 | TGTGCCAGCAGCTTGGGACTAGCGGGGTACAATGAGCAGTTCTTC | CASSLGLAGYNEQFF
TRBJ2-7 | NA | TRBD2 | TRBV29-1 | TGCAGCGTTGAAGGCAGCGGGGACTACGAGCAGTACTTC | CSVEGSGDYEQYF
TRBJ2-1 | NA | NA | TRBV18 | TGTGCCAGCTCACCACCGGGCCCCGAGCAGTTCTTC | CASSPPGPEQFF
TRBJ1-6 | NA | NA | TRBV4-1 | TGCGCCAGCAGCCAAGAACAGCCTACTCTTAATTCACCCCTCCACTTT | CASSQEQPTLNSPLHF
TRBJ2-7 | NA | NA | TRBV7-8 | TGTGCCAGCAGCTTAGACAGGGAGAGCTCCTACGAGCAGTACTTC | CASSLDRESSYEQYF